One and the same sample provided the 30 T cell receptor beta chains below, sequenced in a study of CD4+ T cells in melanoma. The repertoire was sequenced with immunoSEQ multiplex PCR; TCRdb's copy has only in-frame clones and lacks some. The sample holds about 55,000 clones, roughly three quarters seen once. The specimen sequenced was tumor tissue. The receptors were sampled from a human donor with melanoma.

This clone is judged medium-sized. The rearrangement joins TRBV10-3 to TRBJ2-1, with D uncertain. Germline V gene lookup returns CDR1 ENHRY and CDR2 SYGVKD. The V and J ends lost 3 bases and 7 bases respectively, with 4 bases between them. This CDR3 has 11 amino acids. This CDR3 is CAISDPNEQFF. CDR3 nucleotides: TGTGCCATCAGTGATCCAAATGAGCAGTTCTTC.

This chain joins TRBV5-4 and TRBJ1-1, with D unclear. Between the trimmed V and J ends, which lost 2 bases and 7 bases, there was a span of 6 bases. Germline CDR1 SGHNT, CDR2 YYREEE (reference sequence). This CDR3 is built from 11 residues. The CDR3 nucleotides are TGTGCCAGCAGCTTCGGGGATGAAGCTTTCTTT. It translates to CASSFGDEAFF.

The CDR3 nucleotides are TGTGCCACCAGCAGCGAGCTCCGGTTAGCCAAAAACATTCAGTACTTC. It translates to CATSSELRLAKNIQYF. The chain joins TRBV15 to TRBJ2-4; D is unresolved. Trimming pared 3 bases from V and 0 bases from J, leaving 12 bases between. The germline V gene encodes CDR1 LNHNV and CDR2 YYDKDF (reference sequence). CDR3 length equals 16 residues.

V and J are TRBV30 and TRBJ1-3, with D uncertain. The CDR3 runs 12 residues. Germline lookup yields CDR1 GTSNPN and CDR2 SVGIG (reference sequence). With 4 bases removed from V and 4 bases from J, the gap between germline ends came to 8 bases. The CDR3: CAWKDGGNTIYF. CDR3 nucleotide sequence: TGTGCCTGGAAGGACGGGGGAAACACCATATATTTT.

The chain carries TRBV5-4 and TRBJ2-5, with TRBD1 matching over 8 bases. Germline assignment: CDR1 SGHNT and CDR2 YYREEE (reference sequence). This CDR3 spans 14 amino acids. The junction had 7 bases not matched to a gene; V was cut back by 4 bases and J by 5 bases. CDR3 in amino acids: CASSPTGVGETQYF. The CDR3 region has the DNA TGTGCCAGCAGCCCGACAGGGGTCGGGGAGACCCAGTACTTC. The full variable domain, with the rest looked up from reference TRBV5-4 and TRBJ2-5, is ETGVTQSPTHLIKTRGQQVTLRCSSQSGHNTVSWYQQALGQGPQFIFQYYREEENGRGNFPPRFSGLQFPNYSSELNVNALELDDSALYLCASSPTGVGETQYFGPGTRLLVL.

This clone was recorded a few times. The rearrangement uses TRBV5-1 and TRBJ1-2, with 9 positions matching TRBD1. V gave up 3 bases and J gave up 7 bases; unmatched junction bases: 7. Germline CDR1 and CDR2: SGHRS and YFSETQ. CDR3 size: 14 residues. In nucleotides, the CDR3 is TGCGCCAGCAGCTCACAGGGGGCCCTCTCTGGCTACACCTTC. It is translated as CASSSQGALSGYTF. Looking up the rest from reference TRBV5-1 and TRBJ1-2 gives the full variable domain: KAGVTQTPRYLIKTRGQQVTLSCSPISGHRSVSWYQQTPGQGLQFLFEYFSETQRNKGNFPGRFSGRQFSNSRSEMNVSTLELGDSALYLCASSSQGALSGYTFGSGTRLTVV.

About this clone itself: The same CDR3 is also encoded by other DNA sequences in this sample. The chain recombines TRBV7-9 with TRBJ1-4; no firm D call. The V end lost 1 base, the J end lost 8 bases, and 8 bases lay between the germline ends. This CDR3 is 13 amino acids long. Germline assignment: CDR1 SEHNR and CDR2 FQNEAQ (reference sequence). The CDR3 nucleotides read TGTGCCAGCAGCTTAGGGAATGGCGAAAAACTGTTTTTT. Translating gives CASSLGNGEKLFF.

The chain's CDR3 is CASSSMLSTDTQYF. Written as DNA, the CDR3 is TGTGCCAGCAGTTCAATGTTAAGCACAGATACGCAGTATTTT. The V gene is TRBV6-6, the J gene TRBJ2-3, with unresolved D. Germline assignment: CDR1 MNHNY and CDR2 SVGAGI (reference sequence). V lost 4 bases and J lost 0, with 8 bases in between. CDR3 length equals 14 residues.

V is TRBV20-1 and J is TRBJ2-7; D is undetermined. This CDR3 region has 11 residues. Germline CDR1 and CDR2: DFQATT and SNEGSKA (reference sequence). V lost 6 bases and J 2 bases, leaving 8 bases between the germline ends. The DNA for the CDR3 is TGCAGTGCCCATGATACCTACGAGCAGTACTTC. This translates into CSAHDTYEQYF.

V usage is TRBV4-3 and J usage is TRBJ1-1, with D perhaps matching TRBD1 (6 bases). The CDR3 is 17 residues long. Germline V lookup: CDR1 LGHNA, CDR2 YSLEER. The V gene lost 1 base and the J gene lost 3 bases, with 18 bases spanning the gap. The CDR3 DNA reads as TGCGCCAGCAGCCAAGGAGGGATGGGGGCGCCGGACACTGAAGCTTTCTTT. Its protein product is CASSQGGMGAPDTEAFF.

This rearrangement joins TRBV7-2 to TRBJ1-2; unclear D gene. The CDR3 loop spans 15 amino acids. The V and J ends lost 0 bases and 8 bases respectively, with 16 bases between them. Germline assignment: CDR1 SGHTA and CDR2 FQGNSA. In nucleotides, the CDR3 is TGTGCCAGCAGCTTAGCGAGCCCCGGGAGAAAAGGCTACACCTTC. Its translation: CASSLASPGRKGYTF.

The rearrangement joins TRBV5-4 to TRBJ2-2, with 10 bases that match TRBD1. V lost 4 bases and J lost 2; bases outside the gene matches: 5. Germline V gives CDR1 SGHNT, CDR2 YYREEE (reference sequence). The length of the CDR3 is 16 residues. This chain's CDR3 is CASSIRDRGNTGELFF. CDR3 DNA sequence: TGTGCCAGCAGCATACGGGACAGGGGAAACACCGGGGAGCTGTTTTTT.

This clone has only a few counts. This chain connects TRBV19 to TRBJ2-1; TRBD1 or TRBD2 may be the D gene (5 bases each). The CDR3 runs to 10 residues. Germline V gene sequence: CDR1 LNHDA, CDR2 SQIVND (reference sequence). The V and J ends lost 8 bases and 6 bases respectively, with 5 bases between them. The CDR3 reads CASGGNEQFF. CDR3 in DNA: TGTGCCAGTGGGGGCAATGAGCAGTTCTTC.

The CDR3 here is CASGPLGVGYEQYF. The CDR3 DNA is TGTGCCAGCGGCCCCCTCGGGGTGGGCTACGAGCAGTACTTC. The genes are TRBV27 and TRBJ2-7; TRBD2 might be the D (5 bases). The V gene lost 8 bases and the J gene lost 3 bases, with 17 bases spanning the gap. This CDR3 contains 14 residues. CDR1 MNHEY and CDR2 SMNVEV come from the germline V gene (reference sequence).

CDR3 nucleotide sequence: TGTGCCAGCAGCTTAGACCACTCCTACGAGCAGTACTTC. Protein: CASSLDHSYEQYF. The chain combines TRBV11-1 with TRBJ2-5; no clear D. The J call may be faulty, since TRBJ2-7 better matches the DNA end. CDR1 and CDR2 (germline): SGHAT, FQDESV (reference sequence). This CDR3 comprises 13 residues.

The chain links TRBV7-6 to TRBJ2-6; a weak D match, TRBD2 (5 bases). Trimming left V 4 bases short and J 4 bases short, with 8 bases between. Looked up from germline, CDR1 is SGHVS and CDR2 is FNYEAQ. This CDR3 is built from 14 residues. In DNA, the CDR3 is TGTGCCAGCAGCTCGGGAAGCGGGGCCAACGTCCTGACTTTC. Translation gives CASSSGSGANVLTF.

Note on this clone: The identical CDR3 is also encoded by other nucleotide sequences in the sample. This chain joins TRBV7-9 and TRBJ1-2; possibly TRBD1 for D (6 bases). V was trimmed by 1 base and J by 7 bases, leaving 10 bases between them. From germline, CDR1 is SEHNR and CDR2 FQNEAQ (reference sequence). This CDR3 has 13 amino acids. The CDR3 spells CASSLGTGSGYTF. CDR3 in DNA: TGTGCCAGCAGCTTAGGCACAGGGTCTGGCTACACCTTC.

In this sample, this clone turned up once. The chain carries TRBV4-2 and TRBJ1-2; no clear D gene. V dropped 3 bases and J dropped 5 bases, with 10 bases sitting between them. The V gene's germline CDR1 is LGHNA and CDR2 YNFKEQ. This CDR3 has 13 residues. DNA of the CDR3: TGTGCCAGCAGCCAGGGCGGAAAGTATGGCTACACCTTC. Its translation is CASSQGGKYGYTF.

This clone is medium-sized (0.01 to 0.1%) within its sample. CDR3: CASRLVVEDSPPQHF. In nucleotides, the CDR3 is TGTGCAAGTCGCTTAGTAGTGGAGGATTCGCCGCCCCAGCATTTT. V and J are TRBV12-2 and TRBJ1-5. TRBV12-2 is tagged as a pseudogene. The CDR3 runs to 15 residues.

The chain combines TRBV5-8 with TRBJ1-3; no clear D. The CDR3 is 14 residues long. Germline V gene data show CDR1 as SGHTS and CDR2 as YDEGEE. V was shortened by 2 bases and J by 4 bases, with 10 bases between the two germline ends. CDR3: CASSLGRGGNTIYF. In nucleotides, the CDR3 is TGTGCCAGCAGCTTAGGACGTGGCGGAAACACCATATATTTT.

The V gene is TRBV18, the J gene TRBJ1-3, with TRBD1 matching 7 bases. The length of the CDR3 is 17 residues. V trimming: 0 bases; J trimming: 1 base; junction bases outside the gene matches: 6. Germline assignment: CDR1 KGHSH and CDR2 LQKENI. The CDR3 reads CASSPPDRDRSGNTIYF. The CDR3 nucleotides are TGTGCCAGCTCACCACCCGACAGGGATCGGTCTGGAAACACCATATATTTT. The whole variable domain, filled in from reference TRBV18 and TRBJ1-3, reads NAGVMQNPRHLVRRRGQEARLRCSPMKGHSHVYWYRQLPEEGLKFMVYLQKENIIDESGMPKERFSAEFPKEGPSILRIQQVVRGDSAAYFCASSPPDRDRSGNTIYFGEGSWLTVV.

CDR3 amino acids: CSRGTVYGYTF. The CDR3 DNA is TGCAGTAGGGGAACCGTTTATGGCTACACCTTC. V usage is TRBV20-1 and J usage is TRBJ1-2; TRBD1 might be the D (5 bases). CDR3 length: 11 amino acids. Looked up from germline, CDR1 is DFQATT and CDR2 is SNEGSKA (reference sequence). The V end lost 8 bases, the J end lost 5 bases, and 12 bases lay between the germline ends.

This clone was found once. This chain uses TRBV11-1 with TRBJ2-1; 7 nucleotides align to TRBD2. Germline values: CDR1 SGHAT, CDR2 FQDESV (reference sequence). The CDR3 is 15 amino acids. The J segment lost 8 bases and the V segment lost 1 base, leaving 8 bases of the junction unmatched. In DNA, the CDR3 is TGTGCCAGCAGCTTAGAGAGCCAGGGAGGGTATGAGCAGTTCTTC. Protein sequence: CASSLESQGGYEQFF.

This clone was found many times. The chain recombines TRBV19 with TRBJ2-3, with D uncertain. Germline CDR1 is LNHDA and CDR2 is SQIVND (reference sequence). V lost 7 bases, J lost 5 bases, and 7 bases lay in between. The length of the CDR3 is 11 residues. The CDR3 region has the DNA TGTGCCAGTATTGCCGGAGATACGCAGTATTTT. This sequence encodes CASIAGDTQYF.

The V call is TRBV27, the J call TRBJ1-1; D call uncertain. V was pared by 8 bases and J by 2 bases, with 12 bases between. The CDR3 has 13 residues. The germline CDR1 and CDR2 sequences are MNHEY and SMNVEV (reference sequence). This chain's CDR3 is CASARSINTEAFF. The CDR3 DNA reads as TGTGCCAGCGCCCGGTCTATAAACACTGAAGCTTTCTTT.

The CDR3 region has the DNA TGTGCCAGCAGCGGCCGACAGGGAAAAGAGACCCAGTACTTC. Protein sequence: CASSGRQGKETQYF. V gene TRBV9 combines with J gene TRBJ2-5; TRBD1 aligns across 7 bases. This CDR3 has 14 amino acids. J gave up 3 bases and V 3 bases, and 5 bases lay outside the gene matches. Germline loops: CDR1 SGDLS, CDR2 YYNGEE.

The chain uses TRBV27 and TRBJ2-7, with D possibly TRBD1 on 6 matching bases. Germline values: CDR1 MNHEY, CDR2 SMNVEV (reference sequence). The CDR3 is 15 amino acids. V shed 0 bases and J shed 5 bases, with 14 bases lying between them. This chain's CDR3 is CASSLSGQGLNEQYF. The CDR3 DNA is TGTGCCAGCAGTTTATCAGGCCAGGGGCTGAACGAGCAGTACTTC.

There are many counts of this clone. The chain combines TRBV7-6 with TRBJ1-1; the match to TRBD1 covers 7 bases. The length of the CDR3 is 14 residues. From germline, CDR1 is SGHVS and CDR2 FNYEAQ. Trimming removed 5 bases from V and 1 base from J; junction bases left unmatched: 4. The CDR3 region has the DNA TGTGCCAGCAGCGCCAGGGGGACGAACACTGAAGCTTTCTTT. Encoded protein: CASSARGTNTEAFF.

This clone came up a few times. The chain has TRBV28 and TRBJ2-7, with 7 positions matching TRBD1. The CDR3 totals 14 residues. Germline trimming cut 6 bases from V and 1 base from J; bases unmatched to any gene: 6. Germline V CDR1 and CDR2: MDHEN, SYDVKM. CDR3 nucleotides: TGTGCCAGCAGGCCTGGGGACAGATCCTACGAGCAGTACTTC. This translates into CASRPGDRSYEQYF.

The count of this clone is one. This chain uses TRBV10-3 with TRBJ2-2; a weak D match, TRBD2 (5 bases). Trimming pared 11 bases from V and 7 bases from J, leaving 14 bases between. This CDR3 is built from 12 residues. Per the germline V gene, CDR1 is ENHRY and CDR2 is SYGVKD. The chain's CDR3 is CAHLAGGGELFF. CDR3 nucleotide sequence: TGTGCCCACCTAGCTGGAGGCGGGGAGCTGTTTTTT.